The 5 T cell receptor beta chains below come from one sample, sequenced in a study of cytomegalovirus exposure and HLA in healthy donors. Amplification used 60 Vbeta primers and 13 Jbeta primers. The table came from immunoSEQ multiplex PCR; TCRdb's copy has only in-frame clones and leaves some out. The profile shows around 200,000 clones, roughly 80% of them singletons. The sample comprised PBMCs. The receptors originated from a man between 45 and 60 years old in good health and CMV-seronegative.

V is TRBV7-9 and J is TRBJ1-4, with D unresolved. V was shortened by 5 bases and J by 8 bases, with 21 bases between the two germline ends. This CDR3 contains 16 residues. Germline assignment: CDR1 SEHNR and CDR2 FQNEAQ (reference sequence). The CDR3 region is CASSNSDTLEEEKLFF. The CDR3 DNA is TGTGCCAGCAGCAATTCCGACACCCTGGAGGAAGAAAAACTGTTTTTT.

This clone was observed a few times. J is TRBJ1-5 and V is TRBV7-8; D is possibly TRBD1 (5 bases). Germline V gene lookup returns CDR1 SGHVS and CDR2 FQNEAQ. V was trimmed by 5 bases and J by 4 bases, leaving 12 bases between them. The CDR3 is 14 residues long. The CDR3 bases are TGTGCCAGCAGCGCCGACGACAGAAATCAGCCCCAGCATTTT. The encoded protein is CASSADDRNQPQHF.

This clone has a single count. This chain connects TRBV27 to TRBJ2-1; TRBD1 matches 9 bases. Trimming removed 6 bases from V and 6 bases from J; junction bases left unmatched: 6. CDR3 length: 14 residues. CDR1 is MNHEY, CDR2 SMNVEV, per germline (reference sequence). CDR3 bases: TGTGCCAGCAGCCCACAGGGGGCTATCAATGAGCAGTTCTTC. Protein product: CASSPQGAINEQFF.

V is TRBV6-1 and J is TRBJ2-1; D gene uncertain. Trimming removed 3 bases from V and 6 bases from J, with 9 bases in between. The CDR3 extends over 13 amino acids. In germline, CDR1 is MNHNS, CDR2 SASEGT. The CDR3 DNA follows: TGTGCCAGCAGTGATCATGGCAGCAATGAGCAGTTCTTC. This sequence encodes CASSDHGSNEQFF.

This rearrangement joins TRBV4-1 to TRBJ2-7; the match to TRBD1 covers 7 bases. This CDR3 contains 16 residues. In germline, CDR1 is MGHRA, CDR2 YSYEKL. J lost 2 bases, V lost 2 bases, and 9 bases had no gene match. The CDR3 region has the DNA TGCGCCAGCAGCCAATGGCCGGGACAGATGGCCTACGAGCAGTACTTC. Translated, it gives CASSQWPGQMAYEQYF.